These 23 T cell receptor beta chains share one sample of origin, sequenced in a study of T cells in Graves' hyperthyroidism and ophthalmopathy. The investigators amplified TCR beta CDR3 regions from RNA transcripts. Researchers ran a first-round RT-PCR on the TCR CDR3 using the HTBI primer set. TCRdb reprocessed the multiplex PCR reads via MiXCR and lists one record per CDR3 protein. The sample records hundreds of thousands of distinct CDR3 sequences, approximately 14% being singletons. Material for sequencing was blood. These receptors all stem from a woman aged 18-29 years with Graves' hyperthyroidism.

This clonotype was found a few times. In nucleotides, the CDR3 is TGCGCCAGCAGCTTGGTTGCAGGTTCGAATTACGAGCAGTACTTC. This encodes CASSLVAGSNYEQYF. The J gene is TRBJ2-7, the V gene TRBV5-1; D is undetermined. V lost 0 bases and J lost 4, with 14 bases in between. This CDR3 has 15 amino acids. In germline, CDR1 is SGHRS, CDR2 YFSETQ.

The chain recombines TRBV18 with TRBJ1-1, with D maybe TRBD1 (6 bases). The CDR3 loop spans 19 amino acids. V was pared by 3 bases and J by 0 bases, with 23 bases between. The V gene's germline CDR1 is KGHSH and CDR2 LQKENI. CDR3: CASSPFSDRLSTLNTEAFF. CDR3 in DNA: TGTGCCAGCTCACCCTTCTCAGACAGGCTCTCGACGTTGAACACTGAAGCTTTCTTT.

In this sample, this clonotype turned up a few times. This chain links TRBV12-3 or TRBV12-4 with TRBJ2-6; D might be TRBD1 (6 bases). The length of the CDR3 is 19 residues. V lost 5 bases and J lost 0, with 20 bases in between. CDR3 in DNA: TGTGCCAGCAGTCCCGAACAGGGATCGAAAATCTCTGGGGCCAACGTCCTGACTTTC. Encoded protein: CASSPEQGSKISGANVLTF.

For this clonotype: A read error may explain this, as a much larger clone is one base away. The conserved closing phenylalanine or tryptophan is absent in this CDR3, likely reflecting a read error. V is TRBV27 and J is TRBJ1-5, with 9 bases matching TRBD1. The CDR3 loop spans 18 amino acids. Trimming cost V 5 bases and J 0 bases; bases outside gene matches: 11. The germline V gene has CDR1 MNHEY and CDR2 SMNVEV (reference sequence). The CDR3 sequence: CASSTYTDRGYSNQPQHY. CDR3 nucleotides: TGTGCCAGCAGTACATATACTGACAGGGGGTATAGCAATCAGCCCCAGCATTAT.

This clonotype has ten or more counts. The chain combines TRBV24-1 with TRBJ2-1; D unclear. This CDR3 contains 16 residues. From germline, CDR1 is KGHDR and CDR2 SFDVKD. V lost 2 bases and J lost 6, with 16 bases in between. CDR3 DNA: TGTGCCACCAGTGATTCGGCGACCACGACTTTCAATGAGCAGTTCTTC. Translation gives CATSDSATTTFNEQFF.

In this sample, this clonotype turned up many times. V usage is TRBV7-6 and J usage is TRBJ1-2; D is ambiguous. V was cut by 3 bases and J by 1 base, with 6 bases left in between. Germline lookup yields CDR1 SGHVS and CDR2 FNYEAQ. The CDR3 has 13 residues. The CDR3 coding sequence is TGTGCCAGCAGCTTCGCAGTTAACTATGGCTACACCTTC. It specifies CASSFAVNYGYTF.

This clonotype was detected only a few times. The chain links TRBV19 to TRBJ2-1; the match to TRBD2 covers 9 bases. Trimming at V came to 4 bases and at J to 5 bases, leaving 6 bases not matched to a gene. Per the germline V gene, CDR1 is LNHDA and CDR2 is SQIVND (reference sequence). The CDR3 contains 15 residues. For the CDR3, the DNA is TGTGCCAGTAGTAGGGCTAGCGGGACCAACAATGAGCAGTTCTTC. This sequence encodes CASSRASGTNNEQFF.

The sample holds many counts of this clonotype. The V and J genes are TRBV20-1 and TRBJ2-5, with unresolved D. Trimming shortened V by 5 bases and J by 4 bases, and 8 bases separated the two germline ends. Germline values: CDR1 DFQATT, CDR2 SNEGSKA (reference sequence). CDR3 length: 11 amino acids. The CDR3 is CSAQESETQYF. CDR3 bases: TGCAGTGCTCAGGAGTCAGAGACCCAGTACTTC.

This clonotype has a single count. The chain carries TRBV28 and TRBJ1-1; 10 nucleotides agree with TRBD1. Germline V gene data show CDR1 as MDHEN and CDR2 as SYDVKM. This CDR3 is built from 17 residues. With 2 bases clipped from V and 1 base from J, the junction kept 7 bases outside the gene matches. CDR3 sequence (DNA): TGTGCCAGCAGTTTACGCGGGACAGGGGCTTGGAACACTGAAGCTTTCTTT. Translating it yields CASSLRGTGAWNTEAFF.

This clonotype has a count of ten or more. The chain combines TRBV6-1 with TRBJ1-2, with a possible D match to TRBD1 (5 bases). CDR3 length: 14 amino acids. Deletions cut 1 base from V and 2 bases from J, with 8 bases between. In germline, CDR1 is MNHNS, CDR2 SASEGT. CDR3 amino acids: CASSEVAGNYGYTF. The CDR3 DNA follows: TGTGCCAGCAGTGAAGTGGCAGGGAACTATGGCTACACCTTC.

There are many counts of this clonotype. The chain couples TRBV20-1 to TRBJ2-5; 10 nucleotides align to TRBD1. J lost 5 bases, V lost 1 base, and 4 bases had no gene match. The germline V gene has CDR1 DFQATT and CDR2 SNEGSKA (reference sequence). This CDR3 comprises 14 residues. In DNA, the CDR3 is TGCAGTGCTAGAGGACAGGGGGCGGCGGAGACCCAGTACTTC. Translation gives CSARGQGAAETQYF.

The chain combines TRBV18 with TRBJ2-7; D may be TRBD1 (5 bases). V was cut by 0 bases and J by 2 bases, with 8 bases left in between. The CDR3 length is 14 residues. Germline V lookup: CDR1 KGHSH, CDR2 LQKENI. This CDR3 is CASSPPLGPYEQYF. The CDR3 DNA is TGTGCCAGCTCACCACCCTTGGGGCCCTACGAGCAGTACTTC.

V gene TRBV9 combines with J gene TRBJ1-2, with D uncertain. CDR1 is SGDLS, CDR2 YYNGEE, per germline. V gave up 0 bases and J gave up 4 bases, with 7 bases separating them. The CDR3 spans 13 residues. In DNA form, the CDR3 reads TGTGCCAGCAGCGTAGAACAGACCTATGGCTACACCTTC. Protein product: CASSVEQTYGYTF.

This clonotype was counted only a few times. The CDR3 nucleotides are TGCAGTGCTAGACGGGGGCGCGATCAGCCCCAGCATTTT. As protein: CSARRGRDQPQHF. This chain connects TRBV20-1 to TRBJ1-5; perhaps TRBD1 as D (6 bases). The CDR3 spans 13 residues. Germline CDR1 DFQATT, CDR2 SNEGSKA (reference sequence). The V and J ends lost 2 bases and 5 bases respectively, with 10 bases between them.

This clonotype was found many times. V and J are TRBV2 and TRBJ2-6, with D uncertain. The V end lost 5 bases, the J end lost 1 base, and 21 bases lay between the germline ends. Germline-derived CDR1 and CDR2 are SNHLY and FYNNEI. This CDR3 contains 19 residues. CDR3 residues: CASSLPSGRRLSGANVLTF. The CDR3, as DNA: TGTGCCAGCAGTTTACCTTCCGGACGTCGATTATCTGGGGCCAACGTCCTGACTTTC.

At least ten counts were recorded for this clonotype. This chain joins TRBV20-1 and TRBJ2-1; 7 nucleotides align to TRBD2. Germline CDR1 and CDR2: DFQATT and SNEGSKA (reference sequence). The ends lost 4 bases at V and 0 bases at J; junction bases unmatched: 12. CDR3 length: 17 residues. The DNA for the CDR3 is TGCAGTGCTAAGAGTTACGGGAGGCCCCTCTCCTACAATGAGCAGTTCTTC. It specifies CSAKSYGRPLSYNEQFF.

This clonotype was found a few times. The gene calls are TRBV7-9 and TRBJ1-1; D gene uncertain. V was clipped by 1 base and J by 3 bases, with 6 bases between them. This CDR3 contains 13 residues. Germline CDR1 reads SEHNR; CDR2 reads FQNEAQ (reference sequence). CDR3 region: CASSLDLYTEAFF. CDR3 in DNA: TGTGCCAGCAGCTTAGATTTGTACACTGAAGCTTTCTTT.

This clonotype has ten or more counts. The chain has TRBV28 and TRBJ2-7; D might be TRBD2 (6 bases). This CDR3 is 19 amino acids long. CDR1 is MDHEN and CDR2 is SYDVKM in the germline V gene. V lost 3 bases and J lost 2, with 26 bases in between. The DNA of the CDR3 is TGTGCCAGCAGTTTTCCTATTCGGGGGAGCTACCCGTCCCCCTACGAGCAGTACTTC. This codes for CASSFPIRGSYPSPYEQYF.

The chain combines TRBV12-3 or TRBV12-4 with TRBJ1-3; no reliable D call. Trimming took off 9 bases at V and 4 bases at J, with 19 bases between the two ends. CDR3 length: 15 residues. The CDR3 bases are TGTGCCAGTTCTCAAACTGCGGTATCCGGAAACACCATATATTTT. This encodes CASSQTAVSGNTIYF.

At least ten counts were recorded for this clonotype. The rearrangement links TRBV5-1 to TRBJ2-3; maybe TRBD1 (6 bases). Per germline, CDR1 SGHRS and CDR2 YFSETQ. With 4 bases removed from V and 6 bases from J, the gap between germline ends came to 15 bases. The CDR3 extends over 14 amino acids. Written as DNA, the CDR3 is TGCGCCAGCAGCCCGAACAGGGCAGCGGATACGCAGTATTTT. Amino acid sequence: CASSPNRAADTQYF.

This clonotype was seen at least ten times. This chain connects TRBV12-3 or TRBV12-4 to TRBJ2-5; the D gene is possibly TRBD1 (6 bases). This CDR3 has 13 residues. The V end was cut by 3 bases, the J end by 4 bases, with 9 bases between. The CDR3 region has the DNA TGTGCCAGCAGTTTGAAACAGGGAGAGACCCAGTACTTC. Protein product: CASSLKQGETQYF.

This clonotype came up many times. This sequence joins TRBV3-1 and TRBJ2-6; 10 bases line up with TRBD2. The J segment lost 0 bases and the V segment lost 2 bases, leaving 7 bases of the junction unmatched. This CDR3 region has 19 residues. The germline CDR1 and CDR2 sequences are LGHDT and YNNKEL (reference sequence). The DNA of the CDR3 is TGTGCCAGCAGCCAAAGAATAGCGGGGGGAAACTCTGGGGCCAACGTCCTGACTTTC. As protein: CASSQRIAGGNSGANVLTF.

The table lists this clonotype with a few counts. This chain's CDR3 is CASSVLAGGPEEQFF. DNA for the CDR3: TGTGCCAGCAGTGTCCTAGCGGGGGGGCCTGAAGAGCAGTTCTTC. The chain recombines TRBV27 with TRBJ2-1; 12 bases agree with TRBD2. The CDR3 has 15 residues. Germline CDR1 is MNHEY and CDR2 is SMNVEV (reference sequence). V lost 5 bases and J lost 10; bases outside the gene matches: 9.